The sample holds many counts of the clone carrying this TCR beta chain. With constant-segment primers, 5'RACE yielded cDNA libraries of TCR alpha and TCR beta that carried sample barcodes and UMIs. TCRdb passed the 5' RACE reads through MiXCR, listing each CDR3 protein once. This table has around 440,000 distinct CDR3 sequences, over 15% appearing once. The data were taken from a study of T-cell memory formation after mild COVID-19. Germline CDR1 is MNHEY and CDR2 is SVGAGI. This CDR3 is 14 amino acids long. After removal of 2 bases from V and 6 bases from J, the junction contained 2 bases not matched to a gene.

The sequenced sample was PBMCs or a T cell subset sorted from them (not recorded which). This sequence joins TRBV6-5 and TRBJ2-7, with TRBD1 matching over 12 bases. This receptor was taken from an adult woman who had mild COVID-19 (a few samples of this study predate the infection). Cell type and time point are not known. CDR3 in amino acids: CASSYTGQGAEQYF. DNA of the CDR3: TGTGCCAGCAGTTACACGGGACAGGGGGCCGAGCAGTACTTC.